Below, 30 T cell receptor beta chains from the same sample are listed, as sequenced in a study of glioma-infiltrating T cells. The iRepertoire nested amplicon-rescue multiplex PCR amplified TCR alpha and beta CDR3s from RNA. TCRdb re-called the multiplex PCR reads through MiXCR, storing one row per CDR3 protein. The sample has about 110,000 distinct CDR3 sequences; around a quarter are singletons. Sequencing was carried out using glioma tissue, nonneoplastic brain tissue, or PBMCs (not recorded which). These receptors originate from a human donor with low-grade glioma or glioblastoma, undergoing nonglioma brain surgery, or in good health (not recorded which).

Many counts were recorded for this clonotype. The gene calls are TRBV7-2 and TRBJ2-5; a weak D match, TRBD2 (5 bases). Germline V gene lookup returns CDR1 SGHTA and CDR2 FQGNSA. This CDR3 has 12 amino acids. Trimming removed 5 bases at V and 4 bases at J, with 8 bases between. The CDR3 loop is CASSPGSETQYF. In nucleotides, the CDR3 is TGTGCCAGCAGCCCGGGATCAGAGACCCAGTACTTC.

The table lists this clonotype with many counts. The rearrangement links TRBV12-3 or TRBV12-4 to TRBJ1-1, with 8 bases lining up with TRBD1. Trimming removed 7 bases from V and 4 bases from J; junction bases left unmatched: 8. The CDR3 has 14 residues. CDR3 region: CASTLTGVGTEAFF. The CDR3 region has the DNA TGTGCCAGCACTCTGACAGGGGTGGGCACTGAAGCTTTCTTT.

This clonotype was recorded at least ten times. J is TRBJ1-2 and V is TRBV27; possibly TRBD1 for D (5 bases). Germline V gene sequence: CDR1 MNHEY, CDR2 SMNVEV (reference sequence). V lost 6 bases, J lost 0 bases, and 14 bases lay in between. The CDR3 spans 15 residues. CDR3 region: CASRQVGAPNYGYTF. In DNA, the CDR3 is TGTGCCAGCAGACAGGTGGGAGCGCCTAACTATGGCTACACCTTC.

This clonotype has more than one count but fewer than ten. CDR3 region: CASSFLRQGYDYGYTF. DNA of the CDR3: TGCGCCAGCAGCTTTTTACGACAGGGTTATGACTATGGCTACACCTTC. The gene calls are TRBV5-1 and TRBJ1-2; 7 bases agree with TRBD1. This CDR3 is 16 amino acids long. Germline V gene data show CDR1 as SGHRS and CDR2 as YFSETQ. Trimming took 2 bases from V and 3 from J; bases not matched to a gene: 10.

This clonotype was picked up many times. This chain uses TRBV6-1 with TRBJ2-7; TRBD2 might be the D (5 bases). Germline V gene lookup returns CDR1 MNHNS and CDR2 SASEGT. The V and J ends lost 6 bases and 0 bases respectively, with 12 bases between them. The CDR3 spans 14 residues. CDR3 protein: CASSPGGSSYEQYF. In DNA, the CDR3 is TGTGCCAGCAGCCCTGGCGGGTCCTCCTACGAGCAGTACTTC.

Details on this clonotype: A read error may be the cause here, since a much bigger clone is one base away. The chain recombines TRBV6-2 or TRBV6-3 with TRBJ1-2; the match to TRBD1 covers 7 bases. Germline-derived CDR1 and CDR2 are MNHEY and SVGEGT. This CDR3 has 13 amino acids. This chain's CDR3 is CASSEDQFGTEKF. CDR3 sequence (DNA): TGTGCCAGCAGTGAAGACCAATTCGGGACAGAAAAGTTC.

Many counts were recorded for this clonotype. V usage is TRBV11-2 and J usage is TRBJ2-1; 9 bases are shared with TRBD2. CDR1 is SGHAT, CDR2 FQNNGV, per germline. V lost 3 bases and J lost 9; bases outside the gene matches: 3. There are 13 residues in the CDR3. CDR3 nucleotide sequence: TGTGCCAGCAGCTTTGGGCGGGAGGGTGAGCAGTTCTTC. This encodes CASSFGREGEQFF.

Remarks on this clonotype: This clone may be a read error of a much larger clone one base away. The CDR3 is CSVEVLGGDTGAFF. The CDR3 nucleotides read TGCAGCGTTGAAGTCCTCGGAGGGGACACTGGAGCTTTCTTT. This rearrangement joins TRBV29-1 to TRBJ1-1; tentatively, D is TRBD1 (6 bases). The CDR3 runs to 14 residues. Germline CDR1 and CDR2: SQVTM and ANQGSEA.

The chain is built from TRBV5-4 and TRBJ2-3, with D possibly TRBD2 on 5 matching bases. Between the trimmed V and J ends, which lost 2 bases and 0 bases, there was a span of 13 bases. CDR1 is SGHNT and CDR2 is YYREEE in the germline V gene (reference sequence). The CDR3 spans 16 residues. In DNA form, the CDR3 reads TGTGCCAGCAGCTTTGGACTGCCCCTAAGCACAGATACGCAGTATTTT. It translates to CASSFGLPLSTDTQYF.

This clonotype has at least ten counts. The rearrangement uses TRBV7-9 and TRBJ1-1; D remains unclear. Per the germline V gene, CDR1 is SEHNR and CDR2 is FQNEAQ (reference sequence). The CDR3 loop spans 13 amino acids. The V gene lost 5 bases and the J gene lost 6 bases, with 13 bases spanning the gap. For the CDR3, the DNA is TGTGCCAGCAGCCCCACTGACCGGCCTGAAGCTTTCTTT. The encoded protein is CASSPTDRPEAFF.

This clonotype was observed at least ten times. V and J are TRBV5-4 and TRBJ2-3, with D perhaps TRBD2 (5 bases). The germline gives CDR1 SGHNT, CDR2 YYREEE (reference sequence). V gave up 2 bases and J gave up 2 bases, with 15 bases separating them. The CDR3 consists of 16 residues. This chain's CDR3 is CASSLLGSRATDTQYF. CDR3 coding DNA: TGTGCCAGCAGCTTACTAGGATCCCGGGCCACAGATACGCAGTATTTT.

This clonotype was found a few times. One junction end disagrees with the germline gene, perhaps due to a read error. J is TRBJ2-1 and V is TRBV6-1, with D maybe TRBD1 (5 bases). The CDR3 length is 13 residues. The germline gives CDR1 MNHNS, CDR2 SASEGT. CDR3 amino acids: CSSTGAQFNEQFF. In DNA, the CDR3 is TGTTCCAGTACAGGAGCCCAGTTTAATGAGCAGTTCTTC.

Many counts were recorded for this clonotype. The chain employs TRBV7-2 and TRBJ2-1; 7 bases match TRBD1. V shed 5 bases and J 12 bases; nucleotides not matched to a gene: 4. The CDR3 extends over 11 amino acids. The germline CDR1 and CDR2 sequences are SGHTA and FQGNSA. The CDR3 DNA reads TGTGCCAGCAGCCATTGGACAGGGCAGTTCTTC. Translated: CASSHWTGQFF.

There are many counts of this clonotype. The rearrangement uses TRBV6-2 or TRBV6-3 and TRBJ2-7; the D is unclear. Germline loops: CDR1 MNHEY, CDR2 SVGEGT. The V end was cut by 4 bases, the J end by 4 bases, with 8 bases between. The CDR3 spans 12 residues. CDR3 residues: CASSLTPYEQYF. CDR3 DNA sequence: TGTGCCAGCAGTTTAACACCGTACGAGCAGTACTTC.

This clonotype was found many times. The CDR3, as DNA: TGTGCCAGCAGTTTAGTTGCAGAGATGAACACTGAAGCTTTCTTT. It yields the protein CASSLVAEMNTEAFF. The V gene is TRBV12-3 or TRBV12-4, the J gene TRBJ1-1; unclear D gene. CDR3 length equals 15 residues. Trimming removed 1 base from V and 0 bases from J, with 9 bases in between.

This clonotype was observed at least ten times. The chain joins TRBV27 to TRBJ1-2; 10 positions agree with TRBD1. The CDR3 is made up of 15 amino acids. Germline-derived CDR1 and CDR2 are MNHEY and SMNVEV (reference sequence). V lost 4 bases and J lost 3; bases outside the gene matches: 5. CDR3 in amino acids: CASSSGTGAHYGYTF. The CDR3 coding sequence is TGTGCCAGCAGTTCTGGGACAGGGGCTCACTATGGCTACACCTTC.

This clonotype was found many times. This rearrangement joins TRBV6-2 or TRBV6-3 to TRBJ1-1; D is unclear. Trimming removed 5 bases at V and 2 bases at J, with 9 bases between. Germline V lookup: CDR1 MNHEY, CDR2 SVGEGT. The CDR3 totals 13 residues. The CDR3 here is CASSRAPNTEAFF. CDR3 sequence (DNA): TGTGCCAGCAGTCGGGCCCCAAACACTGAAGCTTTCTTT.

This clonotype has ten or more counts. The chain uses TRBV7-8 and TRBJ2-1; D is undetermined. V lost 0 bases and J lost 6, with 9 bases in between. The CDR3 sequence is 14 residues long. CDR1 SGHVS and CDR2 FQNEAQ come from the germline V gene. CDR3 amino acids: CASSLADRINEQFF. The CDR3, as DNA: TGTGCCAGCAGCTTAGCCGACCGGATCAATGAGCAGTTCTTC.

The chain recombines TRBV12-5 with TRBJ2-7, with TRBD1 matching 9 bases. This CDR3 spans 16 amino acids. V was pared by 6 bases and J by 2 bases, with 11 bases of the junction left unmatched. CDR1 is LGHNT, CDR2 FRNRAP, per germline. The CDR3 loop is CASGPYSQGAAYEQYF. The CDR3 DNA reads TGTGCTAGTGGGCCTTACTCACAGGGGGCGGCCTACGAGCAGTACTTC.

As concerns this clonotype: The germline gene is not matched at one end of the junction; a read error may be the cause. V usage is TRBV5-1 and J usage is TRBJ2-4, with D perhaps given as TRBD1 or TRBD2 (6 bases each). Germline V lookup: CDR1 SGHRS, CDR2 YFSETQ. The CDR3 loop spans 14 amino acids. The CDR3 is CASSLAGGWDIEYF. CDR3 nucleotides: TGCGCCAGCAGCTTGGCCGGGGGCTGGGACATTGAGTACTTC.

This clonotype appeared many times. The chain links TRBV7-9 to TRBJ2-1; D gene ambiguous. Trimming took 1 base from V and 8 from J, leaving 9 bases between them. The CDR3 sequence is 13 residues long. Germline CDR1 reads SEHNR; CDR2 reads FQNEAQ (reference sequence). DNA for the CDR3: TGTGCCAGCAGCTTAGTATATGGCCATGAGCAGTTCTTC. Translated, it gives CASSLVYGHEQFF.

This clonotype was detected once. A much larger clone sits a single nucleotide away, making a read error possible. This is likely a read error, given that the CDR3 carries no conserved phenylalanine or tryptophan at its end. The genes are TRBV18 and TRBJ1-1; 7 bases are shared with TRBD1. CDR3 length: 16 residues. The germline gives CDR1 KGHSH, CDR2 LQKENI. V trimming: 3 bases; J trimming: 4 bases; junction bases outside the gene matches: 11. The CDR3 sequence is CASSPPYRGAGTEAFS. The CDR3 DNA is TGTGCCAGCTCACCGCCCTACAGGGGCGCCGGCACTGAAGCTTTCTCT.

This clonotype appeared a few times. The chain recombines TRBV2 with TRBJ2-7; the match to TRBD1 covers 7 bases. CDR1 is SNHLY, CDR2 FYNNEI, per germline. The CDR3 runs to 12 residues. Trimming removed 6 bases from V and 2 bases from J; junction bases left unmatched: 1. The CDR3 spells CASRTGAYEQYF. The CDR3 nucleotides are TGTGCCAGCAGAACAGGGGCCTACGAGCAGTACTTC.

This clonotype was counted ten times or more. The chain is built from TRBV29-1 and TRBJ1-2, with no clear D. From germline, CDR1 is SQVTM and CDR2 ANQGSEA. This CDR3 has 13 residues. Trimming cost V 1 base and J 4 bases, with 10 bases left between them. CDR3 sequence reads: CSVEVNSGYGYTF. In DNA, the CDR3 is TGCAGCGTTGAAGTCAACAGCGGCTATGGCTACACCTTC.

This clonotype appeared many times. The rearrangement links TRBV14 to TRBJ2-5; D gene ambiguous. The CDR3 has 11 residues. Germline CDR1 and CDR2: SGHDN and FVKESK. Deletions cut 0 bases from V and 8 bases from J, with 4 bases between. CDR3 in DNA: TGTGCCAGCAGCCAAGACCGAACCCAGTACTTC. It is translated as CASSQDRTQYF.

This clonotype has a count of ten or more. CDR3 bases: TGCGCCAGCAGCCAAGACAGGGGGCTACGGGAGCAGTTCTTC. Protein product: CASSQDRGLREQFF. The chain carries TRBV4-3 and TRBJ2-1, with 8 positions matching TRBD1. CDR1 is LGHNA and CDR2 is YSLEER in the germline V gene. Unmatched junction bases numbered 5, after V lost 0 bases and J lost 10 bases. This CDR3 comprises 14 residues.

This clonotype was seen many times. CDR3 DNA sequence: TGTGCCAGCAGTTTAGAGATTGGCTCCTACGAGCAGTACTTC. Residues: CASSLEIGSYEQYF. This sequence joins TRBV28 and TRBJ2-7; no firm D call. The germline gives CDR1 MDHEN, CDR2 SYDVKM. CDR3 length: 14 residues. Trimming removed 2 bases from V and 0 bases from J, with 8 bases in between. Based on the CDR3 plus reference TRBV28 and TRBJ2-7, the full variable domain is DVKVTQSSRYLVKRTGEKVFLECVQDMDHENMFWYRQDPGLGLRLIYFSYDVKMKEKGDIPEGYSVSREKKERFSLILESASTNQTSMYLCASSLEIGSYEQYFGPGTRLTVT.

This clonotype was recorded many times. V gene TRBV20-1 combines with J gene TRBJ1-1; D unclear. Germline assignment: CDR1 DFQATT and CDR2 SNEGSKA (reference sequence). This CDR3 region has 12 residues. V lost 6 bases to trimming and J lost 4 bases, with 12 bases between them. The CDR3 spells CSAQIGGTEAFF. In nucleotides, the CDR3 is TGCAGTGCCCAGATAGGTGGCACTGAAGCTTTCTTT.

Ten or more counts support this clonotype. This chain uses TRBV14 with TRBJ2-1; 11 positions agree with TRBD2. CDR1 and CDR2 from the germline V gene are SGHDN and FVKESK. This CDR3 region has 16 residues. V shed 3 bases, J shed 3 bases, and the junction held 4 bases outside the gene matches. DNA for the CDR3: TGTGCCAGCAGCCAGGATGGACTAGCGGGCTACAATGAGCAGTTCTTC. Its protein product is CASSQDGLAGYNEQFF.

This clonotype was seen repeatedly, ten times or more. V usage is TRBV29-1 and J usage is TRBJ2-1, with D perhaps being TRBD1 or TRBD2 (6 bases each). The CDR3 sequence is 16 residues long. Trimming left V 0 bases short and J 0 bases short, with 12 bases between. CDR1 and CDR2 from the germline V gene are SQVTM and ANQGSEA. This chain's CDR3 is CSVEEGGHRSYNEQFF. In DNA, the CDR3 is TGCAGCGTTGAAGAGGGGGGCCACCGCTCCTACAATGAGCAGTTCTTC.